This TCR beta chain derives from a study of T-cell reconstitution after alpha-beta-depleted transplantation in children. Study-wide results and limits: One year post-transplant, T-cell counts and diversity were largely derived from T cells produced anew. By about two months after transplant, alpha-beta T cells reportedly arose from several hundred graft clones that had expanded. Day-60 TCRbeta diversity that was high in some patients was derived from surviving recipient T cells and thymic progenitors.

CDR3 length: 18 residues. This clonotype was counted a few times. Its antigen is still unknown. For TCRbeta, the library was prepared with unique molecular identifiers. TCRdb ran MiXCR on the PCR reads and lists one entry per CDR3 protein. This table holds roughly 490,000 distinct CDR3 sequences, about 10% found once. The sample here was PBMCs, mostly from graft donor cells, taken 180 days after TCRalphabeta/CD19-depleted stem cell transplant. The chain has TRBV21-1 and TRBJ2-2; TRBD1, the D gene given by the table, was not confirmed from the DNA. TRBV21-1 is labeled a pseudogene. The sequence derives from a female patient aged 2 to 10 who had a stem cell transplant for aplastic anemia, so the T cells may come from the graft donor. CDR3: CASSKGDRGGTNTGELFF. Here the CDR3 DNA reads TGTGCCAGCAGCAAAGGAGACAGGGGAGGCACAAACACCGGGGAGCTGTTTTTT.